The 14 T cell receptor beta chains presented below share a single source sample, sequenced in a study of T cell changes during pregnancy in multiple sclerosis. Some clones are missing from TCRdb's copy, which holds only in-frame ones; the method was immunoSEQ multiplex PCR. The sample contains some 45,000 clones, 87% of which appear only once. The specimen was CD4+ T cells from peripheral blood mononuclear cells, collected after pregnancy. These TCRs come from a female donor with multiple sclerosis, enrolled in a pregnancy study.

V gene TRBV7-2 combines with J gene TRBJ1-3; 7 positions match TRBD1. The CDR3 is 15 residues long. Germline loops: CDR1 SGHTA, CDR2 FQGNSA. Trimming at V came to 5 bases and at J to 0 bases, leaving 4 bases not matched to a gene. The CDR3 sequence is CASSLYRGSGNTIYF. In nucleotides, the CDR3 is TGTGCCAGCAGCCTTTACAGGGGCTCTGGAAACACCATATATTTT.

The V call is TRBV28, the J call TRBJ2-7, with D perhaps matching TRBD2 (6 bases). Germline V gene lookup returns CDR1 MDHEN and CDR2 SYDVKM. The CDR3 contains 14 residues. V lost 4 bases to trimming and J lost 3 bases, with 13 bases between them. The CDR3, as DNA: TGTGCCAGCAGTTGGGCGGGGCCAAACTACGAGCAGTACTTC. It yields the protein CASSWAGPNYEQYF.

The rearrangement uses TRBV5-1 and TRBJ1-2; weak D call: TRBD1 (5 bases). V was cut by 0 bases and J by 7 bases, with 16 bases left in between. This CDR3 has 15 amino acids. Germline V lookup: CDR1 SGHRS, CDR2 YFSETQ. CDR3 protein: CASSLEGPGQGGYTF. CDR3 in DNA: TGCGCCAGCAGCTTGGAGGGCCCAGGGCAGGGTGGCTACACCTTC.

V and J are TRBV7-2 and TRBJ2-5; no clear D. Trimming cost V 5 bases and J 4 bases, with 17 bases left between them. Germline V lookup: CDR1 SGHTA, CDR2 FQGNSA. This CDR3 comprises 15 residues. CDR3 nucleotides: TGTGCCAGCAGCCCGATATCCGCAGGAAGAGAGACCCAGTACTTC. Translating gives CASSPISAGRETQYF.

The chain employs TRBV6-1 and TRBJ1-5; D is perhaps TRBD1 (5 bases). This CDR3 is 14 amino acids long. Trimming pared 4 bases from V and 6 bases from J, leaving 13 bases between. The germline V gene encodes CDR1 MNHNS and CDR2 SASEGT. The CDR3 nucleotides read TGTGCCAGCAGTGGCTCAGGGTTGTTTCAGCCCCAGCATTTT. Protein product: CASSGSGLFQPQHF.

The chain has TRBV4-1 and TRBJ2-3, with 9 bases that match TRBD2. CDR1 and CDR2 from the germline V gene are MGHRA and YSYEKL. The CDR3 length is 17 residues. J lost 2 bases, V lost 4 bases, and 10 bases had no gene match. CDR3 amino acids: CASSLVAAGGPTDTQYF. CDR3 nucleotides: TGCGCCAGCAGCCTAGTCGCAGCGGGGGGCCCCACAGATACGCAGTATTTT.

About this clone: Relative to the germline gene, one junction end is altered; a read error may explain this. The rearrangement joins TRBV7-7 to TRBJ2-2; D perhaps matches TRBD1 (6 bases). There are 16 residues in the CDR3. Germline assignment: CDR1 SSHAT and CDR2 FNYEAQ (reference sequence). The CDR3 DNA reads TGTGCTAGCAGCTTACAGCCAGGGGATGCGTCCGGGGAGCTGTTTTTT. Amino acids: CASSLQPGDASGELFF. The whole variable domain, filled in from reference TRBV7-7 and TRBJ2-2, reads GAGVSQSPRYKVTKRGQDVTLRCDPISSHATLYWYQQALGQGPEFLTYFNYEAQPDKSGLPSDRFSAERPEGSISTLTIQRTEQRDSAMYRCASSLQPGDASGELFFGEGSRLTVL.

The chain joins TRBV11-2 to TRBJ2-3, with 10 bases identical to TRBD2. The V gene end was trimmed by 4 bases and the J gene end by 5 bases; junction bases not matched to a gene: 12. This CDR3 spans 17 amino acids. Germline CDR1 reads SGHAT; CDR2 reads FQNNGV. This CDR3 is CASSSASGGVVRDTQYF. Written as DNA, the CDR3 is TGTGCCAGCAGCTCGGCGAGCGGGGGGGTAGTAAGAGATACGCAGTATTTT.

The genes are TRBV4-2 and TRBJ2-2, with D possibly being TRBD2 (6 bases). V was clipped by 1 base and J by 4 bases, with 10 bases between them. The germline V gene has CDR1 LGHNA and CDR2 YNFKEQ. This CDR3 is built from 15 residues. CDR3 coding DNA: TGTGCCAGCAGCCAAGGGCAGGGAGGCACCGGGGAGCTGTTTTTT. It codes for CASSQGQGGTGELFF.

The rearrangement uses TRBV7-9 and TRBJ1-2, with D unresolved. The CDR3 is 13 amino acids. V shed 1 base and J shed 5 bases, with 8 bases lying between them. The germline CDR1 and CDR2 sequences are SEHNR and FQNEAQ (reference sequence). The CDR3: CASSLVSGYGYTF. For the CDR3, the DNA is TGTGCCAGCAGCTTAGTTTCGGGGTATGGCTACACCTTC.

This clone was counted once. V gene TRBV19 combines with J gene TRBJ1-4; 10 nucleotides align to TRBD1. Trimming cost V 5 bases and J 11 bases; bases outside gene matches: 14. In germline, CDR1 is LNHDA, CDR2 SQIVND (reference sequence). This CDR3 comprises 16 residues. This CDR3 is CASSPDPGQGERKLFF. The CDR3 coding sequence is TGTGCCAGTAGTCCTGACCCCGGACAGGGGGAACGGAAACTGTTTTTT.

This chain uses TRBV5-6 with TRBJ1-4; no reliable D call. The CDR3 runs to 15 residues. The V gene's germline CDR1 is SGHDT and CDR2 YYEEEE. With 3 bases removed from V and 0 bases from J, the gap between germline ends came to 9 bases. For the CDR3, the DNA is TGTGCCAGCAGCTCTTACGGGTCAACTAATGAAAAACTGTTTTTT. Protein product: CASSSYGSTNEKLFF. Drawing the rest from reference TRBV5-6 and TRBJ1-4, the complete variable domain is DAGVTQSPTHLIKTRGQQVTLRCSPKSGHDTVSWYQQALGQGPQFIFQYYEEEERQRGNFPDRFSGHQFPNYSSELNVNALLLGDSALYLCASSSYGSTNEKLFFGSGTQLSVL.

The chain uses TRBV11-2 and TRBJ1-1; maybe TRBD1 (5 bases). The germline V gene encodes CDR1 SGHAT and CDR2 FQNNGV. The CDR3 spans 15 residues. Trimming cost V 2 bases and J 4 bases, with 14 bases left between them. In DNA, the CDR3 is TGTGCCAGCAGCTTATTCCGGGGGTTGGTCACTGAAGCTTTCTTT. It specifies CASSLFRGLVTEAFF.

This clone came up a few times. The V call is TRBV30, the J call TRBJ1-2, with 8 bases that match TRBD1. After removal of 0 bases from V and 4 bases from J, the junction contained 1 base not matched to a gene. From germline, CDR1 is GTSNPN and CDR2 SVGIG (reference sequence). There are 13 residues in the CDR3. CDR3 nucleotides: TGTGCCTGGAGTGTACAGGGGGGCTATGGCTACACCTTC. Translated, it gives CAWSVQGGYGYTF.